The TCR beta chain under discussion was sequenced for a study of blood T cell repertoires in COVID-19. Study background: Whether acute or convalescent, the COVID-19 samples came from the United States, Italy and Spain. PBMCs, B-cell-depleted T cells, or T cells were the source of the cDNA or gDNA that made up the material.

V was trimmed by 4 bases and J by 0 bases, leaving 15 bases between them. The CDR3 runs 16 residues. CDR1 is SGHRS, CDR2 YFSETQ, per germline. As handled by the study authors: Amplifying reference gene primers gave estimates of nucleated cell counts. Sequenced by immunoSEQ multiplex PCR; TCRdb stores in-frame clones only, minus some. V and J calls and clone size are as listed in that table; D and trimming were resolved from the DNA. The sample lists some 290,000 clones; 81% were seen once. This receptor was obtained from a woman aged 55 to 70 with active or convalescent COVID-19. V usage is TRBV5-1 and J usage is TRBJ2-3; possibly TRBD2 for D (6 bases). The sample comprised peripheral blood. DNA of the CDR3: TGCGCCAGCAGCCGGGCAGGGACTTCTAGCACAGATACGCAGTATTTT. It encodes CASSRAGTSSTDTQYF.